This paragraph covers one T cell receptor beta chain sequence. This clonotype was detected a few times. Its antigen has not been determined. No quality values exist for individual bases; no much larger clone is one base distant. Receptor libraries were prepared by multiplex PCR. The sample was run on an Illumina HiSeq 4000. To build TCR beta libraries, CDR3 regions were amplified by Arm-PCR using iRepertoire HTBI primers. Before sequencing, the PCR products went through gel purification. The paper's processing steps were these. Gene usage analysis of CDR3 amino acid clonotypes relied on the roughly 58 TRBV and 15 or so TRBJ segments identified across samples. COPE and FqMerger were used to merge filtered high-quality paired reads into contigs. BLAST was used to align contigs to IMGT TRBV, TRBD and TRBJ reference genes, and CDR3 was defined according to IMGT. Any clonotype with a frequency above 0.1% was classified as a highly expanded clone. Repertoire diversity was measured by Shannon entropy, and V-J evenness by the Gini coefficient. Public clonotypes were defined as clonotypes shared by more than one individual. In-frame beta chains were kept once TCRdb had trimmed the public reads at Q25 with fastp and called clones with MiXCR. Each record represents a unique CDR3 protein, reported with the most common genes and DNA among its rows. TCRdb, not the original authors, processed these V and J calls. This sample is represented by approximately 560,000 distinct CDR3 sequences; approximately 16% of them were singletons. Jointly, the top ten make up around 12% of the sample.

In the paper's terms, the time point label means: newly diagnosed GD, antithyroid drugs for less than 3 months. For both TCR sequencing and RNA sequencing, RNA was extracted from PBMCs in TRIzol. The diagnosis of Graves' disease was made according to American Thyroid Association guidelines. Recruitment of patients was carried out at an endocrinology department in Xi'an, China. Each patient gave 7 to 9.5 milliliters of peripheral blood, collected in an EDTA anticoagulant tube. Ficoll Paque Plus density gradient separation was used to isolate PBMCs, and no additional T cell sorting was done. An Agilent 2100 Bioanalyzer and agarose gel were used to assess RNA quality, and a NanoDrop 2000 was used to measure RNA concentration. V is reduced by 0 bases and J by 1 base, leaving a spacing of 7 bases between them. CDR1 and CDR2, looked up from the germline V gene, are SGHAT and FQNNGV. The CDR3 measures 15 amino acids from cysteine to phenylalanine. The DNA shown is the 45-base CDR3, in frame from base 1.

The data are from a study of regulatory T cells in long-lasting Graves disease (dated by TCRdb to the early 2020s). Study-level background: Newly diagnosed Graves' disease patients had taken antithyroid drugs for less than 3 months. Patients with persistent Graves' disease were compared with patients with newly diagnosed Graves' disease using TCR sequencing and RNA sequencing of peripheral blood. The study took place in China and was registered as a clinical trial. TCR sequencing covered some 13 persistent and approximately 20 newly diagnosed Graves' disease patients, 33 samples in total. Study-level results and caveats: Persistent disease showed preferential use of TRBV28, TRBJ1-2 and TRBJ2-5, whereas newly diagnosed disease favored TRBV20-1 and TRBJ2-1. The small sample size was acknowledged by the authors as a limitation that may reduce accuracy. More public clonotypes were shared among persistent patients (approximately 3,000) than among newly diagnosed patients (roughly 1,000). Only peripheral blood was studied, because thyroid tissue, the primary lesion, was inaccessible. Compared with newly diagnosed patients, patients with persistent Graves' disease had lower TCR Shannon entropy and fewer highly expanded clones, which suggests clonal expansion. Sequencing and analysis were limited to the TCR beta chain.

The same data also went into a second study, on T cells in Graves' hyperthyroidism and ophthalmopathy. The second publication reports: A patient counted as having stable Graves' hyperthyroidism if no progression to ophthalmopathy occurred over 18 months of follow-up. Hyperthyroidism patients were aged 18 to 65 years and newly diagnosed, with disease duration of less than 2 months. The study excluded patients with uncontrolled infections, other autoimmune diseases, pregnancy or lactation. Diagnoses were established on the basis of clinical symptoms, serum thyroxine and TRAb, thyroid ultrasound, and orbital computed tomography. A first-round RT-PCR of the TCR CDR3 used the HTBI primer set with the Qiagen OneStep RT-PCR kit. Most expanded thyroid clonotypes (frequency above 0.001) were also detected in blood, suggesting blood repertoires may reflect thyroid immune responses. A model built on a 13 V-J signature distinguished ophthalmopathy from stable hyperthyroidism, reaching around 88% sensitivity and around 81% specificity in cross-validation and 80%/75% in testing. In validation, the model predicted progression to ophthalmopathy with 65% to 71% sensitivity and approximately 74% specificity, a median of about six months before onset. TCR V-J signatures able to tell the groups apart were searched for in a discovery cohort of 100 patients, of whom more than 40 had Graves' ophthalmopathy and 57 had stable Graves' hyperthyroidism. An independent validation cohort of under 20 hyperthyroidism patients and about 15 patients who later progressed to ophthalmopathy tested prospective prediction of ophthalmopathy. The 95 to 100 discovery patients were divided at random into training and test sets in a 7:3 ratio. The study also compared thyroid tissue and blood T-cell repertoires from more than 5 Graves' hyperthyroidism patients. Once sampling was done, hyperthyroidism patients were given methimazole at a starting dose of 30 mg daily, whereas ophthalmopathy patients were given high-dose intravenous methylprednisolone. The libraries were constructed in a second round of multiplex PCR and then size-selected and purified. Libraries were sequenced paired-end with 100 bp reads on an Illumina HiSeq2000. SOAPnuke was used to process the raw data, throwing out any read that contained adapters or uncalled bases, had a mean Phred below 15, or lacked an exact constant-primer or identifier match. COPE v1.2.5 was used to merge high-quality paired reads, and clonotypes were defined as unique nucleotide sequences. MiTCR v1.1 was used to align the clonotypes against IMGT TRBV, TRBD and TRBJ reference segments. The analysis included only V-J combinations with a frequency above 0.0001, which together covered around 99% of the repertoires. The TCS score was defined as F50 (clonal expansion) divided by E x V (chaos), with BLOSUM62-based TCRdist calculated between CDR3 peptides within each V-J. Welch's t-statistics and random forest reduced around 550 V-J features to roughly 13, which were used in a naive Bayes classifier (R e1071). Sample size was not statistically predetermined, and blinding of investigators to group allocation was not performed. According to the paper, TCR Vbeta CDR3 sequencing was carried out on 135 peripheral blood samples, which came from under 50 ophthalmopathy, around 74 hyperthyroidism and approximately 17 progressor patients.

This sequence was found in a man between 18 and 29 years old with Graves disease. Donor details come from another sample of the same person, matched by shared clones. The receptor chain draws on TRBV11-2 and TRBJ1-3; the D gene lacks a confident call. Sequenced material: peripheral blood mononuclear cells (PBMCs), taken at new diagnosis, from a patient treated with antithyroid drugs. The DNA sequence follows: TGTGCCAGCAGCTTAGAACAGTCGTCTGGAAACACCATATATTTT. Its product reads: CASSLEQSSGNTIYF.